The 13 T cell receptor beta chains listed next were all sequenced from one sample in a study of blood T cell repertoires in COVID-19. This table comes from immunoSEQ multiplex PCR, and its TCRdb copy is limited to in-frame clones, with some not included. The sample carries approximately 90,000 clones, 85% recorded once. The sample was peripheral blood. Source of these receptors: a man in his sixties with acute or convalescent COVID-19.

The chain recombines TRBV30 with TRBJ2-1; TRBD2 agrees at 10 bases. This CDR3 has 16 residues. V lost 1 base to trimming and J lost 4 bases; unmatched junction nucleotides: 7. The germline V gene encodes CDR1 GTSNPN and CDR2 SVGIG (reference sequence). CDR3 amino acids: CAWSAGTSETYNEQFF. The CDR3 coding sequence is TGTGCCTGGAGTGCCGGGACTAGCGAGACTTACAATGAGCAGTTCTTC.

The genes are TRBV5-1 and TRBJ2-7; 11 nucleotides line up with TRBD2. Germline V gene sequence: CDR1 SGHRS, CDR2 YFSETQ. Trimming cost V 5 bases and J 2 bases; bases outside gene matches: 9. The CDR3 totals 16 residues. The CDR3 nucleotides are TGCGCCAGCAGTCTACCCTTAGCGGGAGGGCCCTACGAGCAGTACTTC. Translation gives CASSLPLAGGPYEQYF.

The V gene is TRBV28, the J gene TRBJ2-3, with D tentatively TRBD1 (6 bases). V was trimmed by 6 bases and J by 3 bases, leaving 10 bases between them. This CDR3 contains 13 residues. The germline V gene encodes CDR1 MDHEN and CDR2 SYDVKM. In nucleotides, the CDR3 is TGTGCCAGCAGAGGGGGTCGGACAGATACGCAGTATTTT. Its translation: CASRGGRTDTQYF.

The chain uses TRBV6-5 and TRBJ2-1, with unresolved D. The CDR3 consists of 12 residues. The germline V and J ends were trimmed by 2 bases and 9 bases, with 8 bases remaining between them. Germline CDR1 MNHEY, CDR2 SVGAGI. CDR3 sequence: CASSYDRSEQFF. The CDR3 region has the DNA TGTGCCAGCAGTTACGATCGGTCTGAGCAGTTCTTC.

This sequence joins TRBV19 and TRBJ1-5; D call uncertain. The CDR3 has 15 residues. The germline V gene has CDR1 LNHDA and CDR2 SQIVND (reference sequence). V lost 8 bases and J lost 2, with 16 bases in between. The CDR3 sequence is CASCFGKFGNQPQHF. DNA of the CDR3: TGTGCCAGTTGTTTCGGTAAATTCGGCAATCAGCCCCAGCATTTT.

This clone appeared a single time. This chain joins TRBV7-3 and TRBJ2-5; TRBD2 agrees at 9 bases. The CDR3 spans 16 residues. Germline trimming cut 0 bases from V and 4 bases from J; bases unmatched to any gene: 6. CDR1 SGHTA and CDR2 FQGTGA come from the germline V gene. CDR3 sequence reads: CASSLTGGGEGETQYF. DNA for the CDR3: TGTGCCAGCAGCTTAACTGGCGGGGGGGAAGGAGAGACCCAGTACTTC. The variable domain in full, completed from reference TRBV7-3 and TRBJ2-5, reads GAGVSQTPSNKVTEKGKYVELRCDPISGHTALYWYRQSLGQGPEFLIYFQGTGAADDSGLPNDRFFAVRPEGSVSTLKIQRTERGDSAVYLCASSLTGGGEGETQYFGPGTRLLVL.

The V gene is TRBV9, the J gene TRBJ1-2; TRBD1 aligns across 8 bases. The V gene's germline CDR1 is SGDLS and CDR2 YYNGEE. The CDR3 spans 11 residues. Written as DNA, the CDR3 is TGTGGCTCACAGGGGGACTATGGCTACACCTTC. Its translation is CGSQGDYGYTF.

The CDR3 loop reads CAISVGRGSYEQYF. CDR3 in DNA: TGTGCCATCAGTGTCGGCAGGGGAAGCTACGAGCAGTACTTC. The chain links TRBV10-3 to TRBJ2-7, with a weak D call TRBD1 (6 bases). Trimming took 4 bases from V and 3 from J, leaving 13 bases between them. The CDR3 extends over 14 amino acids. Germline V CDR1 and CDR2: ENHRY, SYGVKD.

The rearrangement links TRBV6-4 to TRBJ2-3; 7 bases are a match to TRBD2. The CDR3 is 14 amino acids. From germline, CDR1 is MRHNA and CDR2 SNTAGT. With 2 bases clipped from V and 4 bases from J, the junction kept 3 bases outside the gene matches. The chain's CDR3 is CASSDGRASDTQYF. The CDR3 region has the DNA TGTGCCAGCAGTGACGGGAGGGCCTCAGATACGCAGTATTTT.

The CDR3 DNA reads TGTGCCAGCAGCGTCCGACAGGGGAGCTCTGGGGCCAACGTCCTGACTTTC. It codes for CASSVRQGSSGANVLTF. V usage is TRBV9 and J usage is TRBJ2-6; the match to TRBD1 covers 8 bases. Per germline, CDR1 SGDLS and CDR2 YYNGEE. This CDR3 has 17 amino acids. Germline trimming cut 2 bases from V and 0 bases from J; bases unmatched to any gene: 4.

The chain is built from TRBV9 and TRBJ1-3, with 11 bases that match TRBD1. Germline-derived CDR1 and CDR2 are SGDLS and YYNGEE. This CDR3 has 17 amino acids. With V trimmed by 1 base and J by 2 bases, 5 bases remained unmatched. The CDR3 loop is CASSVRTGGTAGNTIYF. CDR3 coding DNA: TGTGCCAGCAGCGTAAGGACAGGGGGCACGGCTGGAAACACCATATATTTT.

This clone was recorded a few times. The chain combines TRBV3-1 (or the pseudogene TRBV3-2) with TRBJ1-1; possibly TRBD1 for D (5 bases). Trimming shortened V by 1 base and J by 5 bases, and 11 bases separated the two germline ends. In germline, CDR1 is LGHDT, CDR2 YNNKEL (reference sequence). This CDR3 is built from 14 residues. CDR3 sequence: CASSQVGARTEAFF. For the CDR3, the DNA is TGTGCCAGCAGCCAAGTTGGGGCGCGGACTGAAGCTTTCTTT.

The rearrangement joins TRBV7-2 to TRBJ2-3; D is possibly TRBD1 (6 bases). V was pared by 8 bases and J by 3 bases, with 15 bases between. The CDR3 runs 14 residues. Germline CDR1 is SGHTA and CDR2 is FQGNSA. The CDR3 sequence is CASAPGAKTDTQYF. CDR3 DNA: TGTGCCAGCGCCCCAGGGGCGAAGACAGATACGCAGTATTTT.